This T cell receptor (beta chain) was identified in a study of blood T cells in healthy people across ages. At least 5.5 micrograms of total RNA were extracted per sample. On this clonotype: No antigen is known for it.

Trimming at V came to 5 bases and at J to 13 bases, leaving 6 bases not matched to a gene. CDR1 and CDR2 from the germline V gene are SEHNR and FQNEAQ (reference sequence). The CDR3 extends over 11 amino acids. Findings of the study overall: A roughly linear fall in TCR beta diversity per million T cells was seen with increasing age. Greater diversity and more naive CD4+ cells were seen in long-lived donors than in aged donors.

For the second PCR, which ran for about 7 to 11 cycles, a sample-barcoded 5' primer and a J-beta primer mix were used. Every individual sample yielded 2.5 million or more paired-end reads (each containing CDR3). One entry per CDR3 protein, called by TCRdb with MiXCR from the 5' RACE reads. Of about 1.4 million distinct CDR3 sequences in the sample, roughly 64% were seen once. The rearrangement uses TRBV7-9 and TRBJ2-5; 8 nucleotides match TRBD2. The source of this sequence is a man aged 18 to 30 in good health. The sequencing sample was made of blood. CDR3 residues: CASSLGTSRYF. CDR3 coding DNA: TGTGCCAGCAGCCTTGGGACTAGTAGGTACTTC.